This TCR beta chain was recorded in a study of T cells after yellow fever vaccination. The wider study: Those fractions that held only low numbers of cells were prepared using the SMART-Seq v4 Ultra Low Input RNA kit.

UMIs and a universal primer site were added when TCR cDNA was made by 5'RACE template switching. TCRdb reanalysed the 5' RACE reads using MiXCR and keeps one entry per CDR3 protein. The sample includes hundreds of thousands of distinct CDR3 sequences, approximately 13% seen only once; the top ten take 11% to 15%. Per the germline V gene, CDR1 is SQVTM and CDR2 is ANQGSEA. This CDR3 contains 17 residues. Trimming pared 0 bases from V and 2 bases from J, leaving 18 bases between. This clonotype originated in a man aged 25 to 45 who received the YFV17D yellow fever vaccine. The sample consisted of PBMCs, taken on the day of the yellow fever booster vaccination. The rearrangement links TRBV29-1 to TRBJ2-3; D not certain. The CDR3 region is CSVEDRMRLLSTDTQYF. The CDR3 DNA is TGCAGCGTTGAAGATCGAATGAGACTCCTTTCCACAGATACGCAGTATTTT.